Listed below are T cell receptor beta chains from one sample, sequenced in a study of OX40 agonist ivuxolimab in advanced cancers. The assay was immunoSEQ multiplex PCR, and TCRdb's table has in-frame clones only and misses some. The table shows 62,000 or so clones, with about 90% occurring only once. Specimen: CD4+ or CD8+ T cells sorted from blood, collected in a trial of the OX40 agonist ivuxolimab. Receptors originate from an adult with an advanced solid tumor such as melanoma, head and neck, liver or kidney cancer. Each CDR3 is given with its conserved first and last residue. The D gene is left open where the match is weak. Part of the rows lack a size; the others show once, few, many or a class for expanded clones.

D	size	V	J	CDR3	DNA
TRBD1	-	TRBV10-3	TRBJ2-7	CAMGPRTGTYEQYF	TGTGCCATGGGGCCCCGGACAGGCACCTACGAGCAGTACTTC
-	once	TRBV5-1	TRBJ1-1	CASSLTVDMNTEAFF	TGCGCCAGCAGCCTAACTGTGGATATGAACACTGAAGCTTTCTTT
TRBD1	-	TRBV11-2	TRBJ2-7	CASSLQQGARYEQYF	TGTGCCAGCAGCTTACAACAGGGGGCGCGGTACGAGCAGTACTTC
TRBD1	-	TRBV7-2	TRBJ1-5	CASSLRTGSSNQPQHF	TGTGCCAGCAGCTTAAGGACAGGGAGTAGCAATCAGCCCCAGCATTTT
-	-	TRBV9	TRBJ2-1	CASGGSPNNNEQFF	TGTGCCAGCGGGGGGAGTCCTAACAACAATGAGCAGTTCTTC
-	-	TRBV20-1	TRBJ1-2	CSASPEVYTF	TGCAGTGCTTCCCCCGAGGTCTACACCTTC
-	-	TRBV19	TRBJ1-5	CASSEDISNQPQHF	TGTGCCAGTAGTGAGGATATTAGCAATCAGCCCCAGCATTTT
-	once	TRBV29-1	TRBJ1-3	CSVEGDGNTIYF	TGCAGCGTTGAGGGGGATGGAAACACCATATATTTT
TRBD1	-	TRBV19	TRBJ1-2	CASSTLPGQGVRGYTF	TGTGCCAGTAGTACGCTACCGGGACAGGGTGTGCGGGGCTACACCTTC
TRBD1	once	TRBV6-1	TRBJ2-7	CASSVRPGQGSQEQYF	TGTGCCAGCAGTGTGCGGCCGGGACAGGGTTCTCAAGAGCAGTACTTC
TRBD1	-	TRBV2	TRBJ1-2	CASKPGQGNYGYTF	TGTGCCAGCAAACCCGGACAGGGGAACTATGGCTACACCTTC
TRBD2	-	TRBV19	TRBJ2-1	CASRRTSDEQFF	TGTGCCAGTAGGAGGACTAGCGATGAGCAGTTCTTC
-	-	TRBV10-3	TRBJ2-1	CAISESTPPRDYNEQFF	TGTGCCATCAGTGAGTCCACACCCCCTAGGGACTACAATGAGCAGTTCTTC
-	-	TRBV11-2	TRBJ1-2	CASSPRSRVGYTF	TGTGCCAGCAGCCCTCGGTCGAGGGTTGGCTACACCTTC
TRBD2	-	TRBV5-4	TRBJ2-7	CASSFGTSATYEQYF	TGTGCCAGCAGCTTCGGGACTAGCGCTACCTACGAGCAGTACTTC
-	-	TRBV2	TRBJ2-1	CASSVFKDNEQFF	TGTGCCAGCAGTGTTTTTAAGGACAATGAGCAGTTCTTC
-	-	TRBV7-9	TRBJ2-2	CASSLALRELFF	TGTGCCAGCAGCTTAGCGTTACGGGAGCTGTTTTTT
-	-	TRBV19	TRBJ2-1	CASSIGQAIYDEQFF	TGTGCCAGTAGTATAGGGCAGGCCATCTATGATGAGCAGTTCTTC
TRBD2	-	TRBV4-1	TRBJ2-1	CASSQDLAGVWNEQFF	TGCGCCAGCAGCCAAGATCTCGCGGGAGTGTGGAATGAGCAGTTCTTC
TRBD1	-	TRBV25-1	TRBJ1-1	CASRLQGGGRAFF	TGTGCCAGCAGGTTACAGGGGGGGGGACGGGCTTTCTTT
-	-	TRBV19	TRBJ2-1	CASSLATDRLNEQFF	TGTGCCAGTAGCCTAGCGACGGACAGGCTTAACGAGCAGTTCTTC
TRBD2	-	TRBV2	TRBJ2-2	CASRREASGRVGELFF	TGTGCCAGCAGGCGAGAGGCTAGCGGGAGGGTCGGGGAGCTGTTTTTT
-	few	TRBV11-2	TRBJ2-7	CASSLAGERVEQYF	TGTGCCAGCAGCTTAGCTGGGGAAAGGGTCGAGCAGTACTTC
-	-	TRBV5-1	TRBJ2-5	CASKFSTDQETQYF	TGCGCCAGCAAGTTTAGTACGGATCAAGAGACCCAGTACTTC